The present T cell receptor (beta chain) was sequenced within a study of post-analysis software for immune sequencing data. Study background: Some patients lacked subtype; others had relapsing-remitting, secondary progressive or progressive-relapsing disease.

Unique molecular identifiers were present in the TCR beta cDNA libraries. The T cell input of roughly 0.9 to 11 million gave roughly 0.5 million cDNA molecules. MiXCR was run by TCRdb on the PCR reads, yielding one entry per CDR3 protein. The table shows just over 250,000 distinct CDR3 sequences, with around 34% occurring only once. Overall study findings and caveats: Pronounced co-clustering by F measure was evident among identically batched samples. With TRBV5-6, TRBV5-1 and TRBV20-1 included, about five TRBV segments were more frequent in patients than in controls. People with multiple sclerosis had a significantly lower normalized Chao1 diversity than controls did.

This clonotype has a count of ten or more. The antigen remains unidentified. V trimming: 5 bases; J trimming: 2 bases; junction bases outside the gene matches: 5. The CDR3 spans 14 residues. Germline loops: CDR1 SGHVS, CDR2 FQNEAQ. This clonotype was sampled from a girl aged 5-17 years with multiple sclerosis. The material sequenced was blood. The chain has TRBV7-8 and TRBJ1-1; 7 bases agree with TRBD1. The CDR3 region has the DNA TGTGCCAGCAGCGCGGGGACAGCCAACACTGAAGCTTTCTTT. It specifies CASSAGTANTEAFF.